This TCR beta chain was documented in a study of blood T cell repertoires in COVID-19. Study-wide context: The United States, Italy and Spain provided the acute and convalescent COVID-19 samples. The cDNA or gDNA used as material had been derived from T cells, B-cell-depleted T cells, or PBMCs.

A single count supports this clone. The trim removed 4 bases at V and 8 bases at J, leaving 4 bases unmatched. CDR1 KGHSH and CDR2 LQKENI come from the germline V gene. The CDR3 totals 13 residues. Only in-frame clones appear in the TCRdb table, and some are missing; sequencing was by immunoSEQ multiplex PCR. The profile shows roughly 220,000 clones, more than 80% of them singletons. The cohort comprised adults aged 18 to 89 years residing in approximately 22 US areas. The receptor comes from a woman aged 40 to 49 with acute COVID-19. The specimen was PBMCs or T cells enriched from blood (not recorded which). This sequence joins TRBV18 and TRBJ2-1; TRBD1 matches at 8 bases. The CDR3 nucleotides read TGTGCCAGCTCACGGCGGGACAGGTATGAGCAGTTCTTC. Translation gives CASSRRDRYEQFF.